The 14 T cell receptor beta chains presented below share a single source sample, sequenced in a study of T cell repertoires in cytomegalovirus infection. Antigens of these TCRs are unknown. TCRdb fed the reads into MiXCR, producing one record per CDR3 protein. The data show a few hundred thousand distinct CDR3 sequences, about 20% seen once. Sequencing used cultured PBMCs, obtained from culture after CMV antigen stimulation. These receptors all stem from a human donor in good health (CMV status not recorded). Some clones in this sample may be carry-over from other donors' samples.

This clonotype came up a few times. V and J are TRBV19 and TRBJ2-7, with unresolved D. The CDR3 is 13 amino acids. Trimming removed 3 bases at V and 3 bases at J, with 9 bases between. CDR1 is LNHDA, CDR2 SQIVND, per germline (reference sequence). Here the CDR3 DNA reads TGTGCCAGTAGTATGCACGGCCACTACGAGCAGTACTTC. Residues: CASSMHGHYEQYF.

This clonotype was observed at least ten times. V usage is TRBV7-9 and J usage is TRBJ2-1; 9 positions match TRBD2. The junction had 4 bases not matched to a gene; V was cut back by 8 bases and J by 5 bases. This CDR3 is built from 13 residues. Germline CDR1 and CDR2: SEHNR and FQNEAQ (reference sequence). CDR3 in amino acids: CASYPSGDNEQFF. CDR3 DNA: TGTGCCAGCTATCCTAGCGGGGACAATGAGCAGTTCTTC.

The chain links TRBV9 to TRBJ2-1, with TRBD2 matching over 9 bases. The germline CDR1 and CDR2 sequences are SGDLS and YYNGEE. The V gene end was trimmed by 3 bases and the J gene end by 5 bases; junction bases not matched to a gene: 6. The CDR3 is 15 residues long. DNA for the CDR3: TGTGCCAGCAGCGGTAGCGGGAGTGGACACAATGAGCAGTTCTTC. Encoded protein: CASSGSGSGHNEQFF.

The DNA for the CDR3 is TGTGCCAGCAGTTTTCTAGCGGGCGAGCAGTACGTC. Amino acid sequence: CASSFLAGEQYV. The chain carries TRBV7-8 and TRBJ2-7; 8 bases align to TRBD2. The V gene's germline CDR1 is SGHVS and CDR2 FQNEAQ. The ends lost 6 bases at V and 6 bases at J; junction bases unmatched: 4. This CDR3 region has 12 residues.

The V gene is TRBV2, the J gene TRBJ2-1, with D perhaps TRBD2 (5 bases). The CDR3 sequence is 12 residues long. CDR1 and CDR2 from the germline V gene are SNHLY and FYNNEI. The germline V and J ends were trimmed by 8 bases and 4 bases, with 9 bases remaining between them. The DNA for the CDR3 is TGTGCCAGCCTAACTAGATACAATGAGCAGTTCTTC. Its protein product is CASLTRYNEQFF.

The rearrangement joins TRBV7-6 to TRBJ2-3, with 8 nucleotides matching TRBD1. The CDR3 totals 17 residues. CDR1 and CDR2 from the germline V gene are SGHVS and FNYEAQ. J was trimmed by 5 bases and V by 3 bases; bases with no gene match: 13. In DNA form, the CDR3 reads TGTGCCAGCAGCTTCCTCAGGACAGGGTCTCTCAAAGATACGCAGTATTTT. Encoded protein: CASSFLRTGSLKDTQYF.

This clonotype was recorded a few times. The V gene is TRBV5-6, the J gene TRBJ2-4; 7 nucleotides match TRBD1. The CDR3 totals 11 residues. Trimming removed 2 bases from V and 16 bases from J; junction bases left unmatched: 6. Germline V gene lookup returns CDR1 SGHDT and CDR2 YYEEEE. In DNA, the CDR3 is TGTGCCAGCAGCTTTGGGGACAGCAACTACTTC. This gives the protein CASSFGDSNYF.

This chain connects TRBV6-2 or TRBV6-3 to TRBJ2-7, with 7 bases lining up with TRBD1. V gave up 5 bases and J gave up 3 bases; unmatched junction bases: 10. Germline V gives CDR1 MNHEY, CDR2 SVGEGT. This CDR3 has 15 residues. The CDR3 nucleotides read TGTGCCAGCAGTCCGTTTGGGACAGCTAGCTACGAGCAGTACTTC. Protein sequence: CASSPFGTASYEQYF.

The CDR3 sequence: CASSQVAFIGELFF. The CDR3 region has the DNA TGCGCCAGCAGCCAAGTTGCTTTTATCGGGGAGCTGTTTTTT. The J gene is TRBJ2-2, the V gene TRBV4-1; D gene uncertain. The CDR3 totals 14 residues. Trimming stripped 1 base from V and 7 bases from J, with 10 bases between. Germline CDR1 and CDR2: MGHRA and YSYEKL.

CDR3: CASSTTTPRGRTDTQYF. The DNA for the CDR3 is TGTGCCAGCAGCACAACTACACCGCGCGGGAGAACAGATACGCAGTATTTT. V gene TRBV9 combines with J gene TRBJ2-3, with 7 bases matching TRBD2. The length of the CDR3 is 17 residues. After removal of 4 bases from V and 3 bases from J, the junction contained 14 bases not matched to a gene. CDR1 is SGDLS and CDR2 is YYNGEE in the germline V gene.

This clonotype was detected only a few times. The CDR3 DNA sequence: TGTGCCAGCAGCTTAAGCGGGACCCTTGGGAATGAGCAGTTCTTC. Encoded protein: CASSLSGTLGNEQFF. This chain joins TRBV7-4 and TRBJ2-1; 7 bases are a match to TRBD2. This CDR3 contains 15 residues. V was pared by 2 bases and J by 7 bases, with 8 bases of the junction left unmatched. In germline, CDR1 is SGHVT, CDR2 SQSDAQ.

For this clonotype: This clone may be a read error of a much larger clone one base away. This chain joins TRBV7-2 and TRBJ2-1; TRBD2 aligns across 7 bases. The CDR3 length is 15 residues. The germline V gene encodes CDR1 SGHTA and CDR2 FQGNSA. Trimming cost V 7 bases and J 6 bases; bases outside gene matches: 12. CDR3: CASTAGGSLFNEQFF. DNA of the CDR3: TGTGCCAGCACGGCCGGCGGGAGTTTGTTCAATGAGCAGTTCTTC.

In the case of this clonotype: The junction shows a germline mismatch at one end, possibly a read error. The gene calls are TRBV28 and TRBJ2-7, with D maybe TRBD2 (5 bases). CDR1 is MDHEN, CDR2 SYDVKM, per germline. The CDR3 is 16 residues long. In DNA, the CDR3 is TGTGCCAGCAGAGAACTAGTGGGAGCGACACGGCGCGAGCAGCACTTC. Translated: CASRELVGATRREQHF. Complete variable domain (other parts from reference TRBV28 and TRBJ2-7): DVKVTQSSRYLVKRTGEKVFLECVQDMDHENMFWYRQDPGLGLRLIYFSYDVKMKEKGDIPEGYSVSREKKERFSLILESASTNQTSMYLCASRELVGATRREQHFGPGTRLTVT.

This clonotype was found many times. The chain has TRBV7-8 and TRBJ1-1; 10 bases are a match to TRBD1. The CDR3 is made up of 15 amino acids. CDR1 is SGHVS and CDR2 is FQNEAQ in the germline V gene. The ends lost 5 bases at V and 0 bases at J; junction bases unmatched: 3. The CDR3 nucleotides read TGTGCCAGCAGCACCGGACAGGGGGTGAACACTGAAGCTTTCTTT. This translates into CASSTGQGVNTEAFF.